This T cell receptor beta chain is drawn from a study of blood T cell repertoires in COVID-19 (dated by TCRdb to 2019 to 2021). Turning to the overall study: The collaborator samples originated in the United States, Italy and Spain and spanned the acute and convalescent phases of COVID-19. The material from the prospective study consisted of cDNA or gDNA derived from T cells, B-cell-depleted T cells, or PBMCs. Subjects who had been exposed to COVID-19, were actively infected with it, or had recovered from it provided the deeply sampled blood TCRbeta repertoires that made up the dataset. The repertoires were released in a freely available public database intended as a resource for research on the immune response to SARS-CoV-2. The samples were drawn from two sources: the first 160 participants of the ongoing ImmuneRACE study, and 950 to 1,500 subjects contributed by 6 global collaborators. Sample metadata almost always included a de-identified subject ID, COVID-19 status, age in years and sex. Where HLA class I and class II types were available, the types were taken from metadata supplied by the sample provider, not from assay-based typing.

TCRbeta CDR3 regions were amplified from genomic DNA by means of the immunoSEQ Assay, a bias-controlled multiplex PCR. Per the source publication's procedure: Nucleated cell counts per sample were estimated from amplification of reference gene primers within the assay. To quantify the absolute abundance of each unique TCRbeta CDR3 rearrangement, sequence reads were collapsed and filtered. Productive Simpson clonality was computed per sample as the square root of Simpson's diversity index over productive rearrangements. Not all clones reach the TCRdb copy of this immuneACCESS table, which keeps in-frame sequences only. Checked studies attribute under half of the gap to unresolved V genes and leave the rest unexplained. V, J and clone size are those of that table, while D and trimming were read from the DNA. In all, the sample holds 200,000 to 250,000 clones, and around nine tenths of those were seen once. The leading ten clones occupy 0.75% to 1% of the sample.

What the study reported, not specific to this receptor: The quantity of clinical and demographic metadata differed by source and by participant and was supplied without curation.

At one collaborating source in Seattle, patients were enrolled during active infection and were followed longitudinally through the course of disease. Collaborating institutions collected whole blood in K2EDTA tubes following their own protocols. Collaborator samples were shipped for TCRbeta analysis as frozen whole blood, isolated PBMCs, or DNA extracted from either sample type. Only one count was recorded for this clone. The clone's antigen remains unknown. No much larger clone is present one base from it, and per-base qualities are unavailable. The TCR sequence derives from a man in his sixties with COVID-19, enrolled during active disease. The sequenced sample consisted of peripheral blood.

The DNA is TGCGCCAGCAGCTTTGGCCCCAATGACGAGCAGTACTTC. It is translated as CASSFGPNDEQYF. The chain is made from TRBV5-1 and TRBJ2-7; the D gene cannot be named for sure. Measured from the cysteine to the phenylalanine, the CDR3 is 13 residues long. The sequence is cut down to CDR3 DNA, 39 bases in frame from base 1. The trim is 2 bases for V and 5 bases for J, with a gap of 11 bases between the germline ends. From a lookup of the germline V gene, CDR1 and CDR2 are SGHRS and YFSETQ.